These 3 T cell receptor beta chains share one sample of origin, sequenced in a study of blood T cell repertoires in COVID-19. Here immunoSEQ multiplex PCR was the method, and the copy in TCRdb shows in-frame clones only, minus some. The sample has roughly 300,000 clones; 85% to 90% are singletons. The sample consisted of peripheral blood. These receptors all stem from a woman aged 40 to 55 who had recovered from COVID-19.

The V call is TRBV10-3, the J call TRBJ2-3, with TRBD2 as a possible D gene (5 bases). This CDR3 comprises 15 residues. Looked up from germline, CDR1 is ENHRY and CDR2 is SYGVKD. The V gene lost 3 bases and the J gene lost 5 bases, with 15 bases spanning the gap. The DNA for the CDR3 is TGTGCCATCAGTGATGTGAGCGGAGCCCGAGATACGCAGTATTTT. This gives the protein CAISDVSGARDTQYF.

The chain recombines TRBV27 with TRBJ2-7; D not resolved. The germline CDR1 and CDR2 sequences are MNHEY and SMNVEV (reference sequence). The CDR3 loop spans 12 amino acids. V gave up 7 bases and J gave up 6 bases, with 13 bases separating them. This CDR3 reads CASTSPSFEQYF. The DNA for the CDR3 is TGTGCCAGCACCTCCCCTTCTTTCGAGCAGTACTTC.

This chain joins TRBV18 and TRBJ2-5; D is ambiguous. CDR1 is KGHSH, CDR2 LQKENI, per germline. This CDR3 is built from 13 residues. V lost 2 bases to trimming and J lost 5 bases, with 9 bases between them. The CDR3 protein is CASSPRNSETQYF. The CDR3 coding sequence is TGTGCCAGCTCACCAAGGAACAGTGAGACCCAGTACTTC.